The clone carrying this TCR beta chain was counted at least ten times. The antigen remains undetermined. Trimming removed 2 bases from V and 0 bases from J, with 9 bases in between. The CDR3 is made up of 16 amino acids. Germline values: CDR1 SGHDT, CDR2 YYEEEE. The data belong to a study of regulatory T cells in long-lasting Graves disease. The study's findings and limits: Persistent Graves' patients showed reduced TCR diversity versus newly diagnosed patients.

Through Arm-PCR of CDR3 regions and iRepertoire HTBI primers, TCR beta libraries were built. TCRdb re-derived calls from the multiplex PCR reads in MiXCR, one entry per CDR3 protein. This table has a few hundred thousand distinct CDR3 sequences, 14% appearing once. Time point specified: newly diagnosed GD, antithyroid drugs for less than 3 months. Isolated PBMC RNA provided the starting material for the TCR library. The data were also submitted as part of a second study, on T cells in Graves' hyperthyroidism and ophthalmopathy.

The chain employs TRBV5-6 and TRBJ2-6; no clear D. The sample in question was peripheral blood mononuclear cells (PBMCs), obtained at new diagnosis, from a patient treated with antithyroid drugs. This clonotype was obtained from a woman aged 50 to 65 with Graves disease. The CDR3 spells CASSFGQSSGANVLTF. The DNA of the CDR3 is TGTGCCAGCAGCTTCGGGCAGAGCTCTGGGGCCAACGTCCTGACTTTC.